The present entry profiles one TCR beta chain with its context. The trim removed 0 bases at V and 8 bases at J, leaving 6 bases unmatched. The CDR3 spans 15 residues. Per germline, CDR1 SGHRS and CDR2 YFSETQ. These data originate in a study of blood T cell repertoires in COVID-19. Generated by immunoSEQ multiplex PCR, the TCRdb table keeps only in-frame clones and is missing some. The sample contains roughly 81,000 clones, around four fifths of which appear only once. V gene TRBV5-1 combines with J gene TRBJ2-5, with TRBD1 matching 11 bases. What was sequenced was peripheral blood. The receptor comes from a man older than 75 with active or convalescent COVID-19. The CDR3 loop is CASSLEIGTGGTQYF. CDR3 DNA sequence: TGCGCCAGCAGCTTGGAAATTGGGACAGGGGGAACCCAGTACTTC.